This T cell receptor beta chain comes out of a study of neurological immune-mediated disorders. Findings and caveats of the study: According to phylogenetic grouping, one related-CDR3 cluster, a possible signature, contained the repertoires of 18 of 34 multiple sclerosis patients. HTLV-1-associated myelopathy had the most TCR clonal expansion, whereas multiple sclerosis had the least (lower than in healthy controls). The absence of any CDR3 amino acid sequence shared by expanded clones across subjects suggests that repertoires were private in all groups.

This clonotype was seen ten or more times. Its antigen is currently unknown. Trimming cost V 1 base and J 1 base, with 9 bases left between them. The CDR3 has 16 residues. The V gene's germline CDR1 is SGHRS and CDR2 YFSETQ. From 15-18 subjects, every sequencing run obtained over 180 million TCR-beta sequences. TCRdb redid the calling of the 5' RACE reads with MiXCR, one entry per CDR3 protein. This table has some 80,000 distinct CDR3 sequences, around 4.7% appearing once. Time point denoted: longitudinal time-point 3. This chain connects TRBV5-1 to TRBJ2-6; D gene uncertain. Sequences were obtained from PBMCs. This receptor was taken from a woman in her sixties with multiple sclerosis. The CDR3 reads CASSLSVGSGANVLTF. As DNA, the CDR3 is TGCGCCAGCAGCTTGAGTGTGGGTTCTGGGGCCAACGTCCTGACTTTC.